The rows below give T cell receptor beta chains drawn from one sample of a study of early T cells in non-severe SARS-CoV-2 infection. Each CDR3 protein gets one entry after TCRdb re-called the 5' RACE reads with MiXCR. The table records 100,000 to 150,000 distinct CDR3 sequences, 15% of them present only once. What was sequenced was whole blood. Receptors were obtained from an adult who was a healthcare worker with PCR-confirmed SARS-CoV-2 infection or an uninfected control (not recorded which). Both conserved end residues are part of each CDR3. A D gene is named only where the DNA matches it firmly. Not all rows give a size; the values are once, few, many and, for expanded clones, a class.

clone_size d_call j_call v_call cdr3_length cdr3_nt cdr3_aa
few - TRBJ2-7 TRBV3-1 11 TGTGCCAGCAGCCAGAGTTACGAGCAGTACTTC CASSQSYEQYF
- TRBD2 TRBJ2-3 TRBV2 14 TGTGCCAGCATTAGGCGGGGGGCGACAGATACGCAGTATTTT CASIRRGATDTQYF
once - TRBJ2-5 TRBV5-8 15 TGTGCCAGCAGCTTGAGAGGGACCCCCGAGGGGACCCAGTACTTC CASSLRGTPEGTQYF
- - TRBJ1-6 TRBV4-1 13 TGCGCCAGCAGCCAAATGGTCTTTTCACCCCTCCACTTT CASSQMVFSPLHF
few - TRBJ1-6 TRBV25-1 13 TGTGCCAGCAGTAGGCAGGATAATTCACCCCTCCACTTT CASSRQDNSPLHF
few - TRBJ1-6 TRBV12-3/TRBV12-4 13 TGTGCCAGTAAGGACACTTACAATTCACCCCTCCACTTT CASKDTYNSPLHF
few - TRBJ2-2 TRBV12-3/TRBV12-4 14 TGTGCCAGCAGCCCGGACAGAAACACCGGGGAGCTGTTTTTT CASSPDRNTGELFF
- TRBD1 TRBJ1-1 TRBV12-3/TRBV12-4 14 TGTGCCAGCAGCGTCGTAGGGGGCTCGGCTGAAGCTTTCTTT CASSVVGGSAEAFF
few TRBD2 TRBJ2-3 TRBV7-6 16 TGTGCCAGCAGCCCACCCGAGCGGGGGGGCACAGATACGCAGTATTTT CASSPPERGGTDTQYF
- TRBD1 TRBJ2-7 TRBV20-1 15 TGCAGTGCTAGACCCATGGACAGGGGTCTTCACGAGCAGTACTTC CSARPMDRGLHEQYF
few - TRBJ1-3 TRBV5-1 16 TGCGCCAGCAGCTTGGACCCAGGTGGCTCTGGAAACACCATATATTTT CASSLDPGGSGNTIYF
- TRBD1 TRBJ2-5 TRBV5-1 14 TGCGCCAGCAGCTTGGGACAGGGTGAGGAGACCCAGTACTTC CASSLGQGEETQYF
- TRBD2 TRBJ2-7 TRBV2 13 TGTGCCAGCATAGCGGGCTGGTCCTACGAGCAGTACTTC CASIAGWSYEQYF
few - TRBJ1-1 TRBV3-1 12 TGTGCCAGCAGCCAAATAAACACTGAAGCTTTCTTT CASSQINTEAFF
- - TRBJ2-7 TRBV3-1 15 TGTGCCAGCAGCCAAGAACAGGGTGGATCCTACGAGCAGTACTTC CASSQEQGGSYEQYF
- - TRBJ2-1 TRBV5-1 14 TGCGCCAGCCGCAGGGGACCAGGGGACAATGAGCAGTTCTTC CASRRGPGDNEQFF
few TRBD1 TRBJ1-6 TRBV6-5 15 TGTGCCAGCAGTCCGAGACAGGGGACGAATTCACCCCTCCACTTT CASSPRQGTNSPLHF
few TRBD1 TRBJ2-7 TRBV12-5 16 TGTGCTAGTGGTTTGACCGTCCATGACAGGGTTTACGAGCAGTACTTC CASGLTVHDRVYEQYF
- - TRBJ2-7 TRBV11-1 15 TGTGCCAGCAGCTTAGCGCACGGGGGCTCCTACGAGCAGTACTTC CASSLAHGGSYEQYF
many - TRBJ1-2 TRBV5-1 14 TGCGCCAGCAGCTTGGCCCACAGGTCCTATGGCTACACCTTC CASSLAHRSYGYTF
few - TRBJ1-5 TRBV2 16 TGTGCCAGCCGATTGGGACTAACGAAGGGCAATCAGCCCCAGCATTTT CASRLGLTKGNQPQHF
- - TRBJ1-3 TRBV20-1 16 TGCAGTGCTAGAGAAGGTGGTTCCTACTCTGGAAACACCATATATTTT CSAREGGSYSGNTIYF
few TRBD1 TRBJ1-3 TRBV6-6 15 TGTGCCAGCAGTTACGGGGACAGGGGTGGAAACACCATATATTTT CASSYGDRGGNTIYF
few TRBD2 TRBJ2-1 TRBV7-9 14 TGTGCCAGCACCAAACTAGCGGGGTACAATGAGCAGTTCTTC CASTKLAGYNEQFF
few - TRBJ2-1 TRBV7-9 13 TGTGCCAGCGCCCGCACAGCCTTTAATGAGCAGTTCTTC CASARTAFNEQFF
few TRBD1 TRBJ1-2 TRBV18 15 TGTGCCAGCTCAGACTCCGGGACAGGGCCCTGGGGCTACACCTTC CASSDSGTGPWGYTF
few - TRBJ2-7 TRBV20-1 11 TGCAGTGCTAGAGGGGACTACGAGCAGTACTTC CSARGDYEQYF
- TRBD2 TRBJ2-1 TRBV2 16 TGTGCCAGCAGTGAAATGAGCGGGGGCTCCTACAATGAGCAGTTCTTC CASSEMSGGSYNEQFF
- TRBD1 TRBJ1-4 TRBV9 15 TGTGCCAGCAGCGTGGGACAGGTCGATGGCGGAAAACTGTTTTTT CASSVGQVDGGKLFF
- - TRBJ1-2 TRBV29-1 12 TGCAGCGTTGAAAGTTACCCGGATGGCTACACCTTC CSVESYPDGYTF
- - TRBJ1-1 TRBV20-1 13 TGCAGTGCCGCGTACGGGAAGAACACTGAAGCTTTCTTT CSAAYGKNTEAFF
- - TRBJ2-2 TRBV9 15 TGTGCCAGCAGCGTACTGGGGGAGGTTACCGGGGAGCTGTTTTTT CASSVLGEVTGELFF
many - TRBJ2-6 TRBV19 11 TGTGCCAGTAGCGGGGCCAACGTCCTGACTTTC CASSGANVLTF
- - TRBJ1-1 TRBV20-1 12 TGCAGTGCTAGAGAGTCGGTTACTGAAGCTTTCTTT CSARESVTEAFF
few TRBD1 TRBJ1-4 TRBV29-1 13 TGCAGCGTTGGCGAACAGGGGGTTGAAAAACTGTTTTTT CSVGEQGVEKLFF
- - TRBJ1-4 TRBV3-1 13 TGTGCCAGCAGCCAAGACGACAAGGGATCACTGTTTTTT CASSQDDKGSLFF